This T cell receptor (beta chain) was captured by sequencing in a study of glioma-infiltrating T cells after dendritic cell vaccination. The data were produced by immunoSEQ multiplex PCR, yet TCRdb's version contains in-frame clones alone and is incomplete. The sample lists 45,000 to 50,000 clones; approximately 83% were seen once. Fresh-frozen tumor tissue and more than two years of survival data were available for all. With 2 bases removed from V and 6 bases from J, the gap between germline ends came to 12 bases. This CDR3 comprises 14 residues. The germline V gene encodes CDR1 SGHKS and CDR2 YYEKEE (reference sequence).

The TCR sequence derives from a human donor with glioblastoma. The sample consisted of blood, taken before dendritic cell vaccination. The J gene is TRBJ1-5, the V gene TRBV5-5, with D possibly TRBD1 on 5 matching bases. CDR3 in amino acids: CASSFVSGGQPQHF. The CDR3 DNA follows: TGTGCCAGCAGCTTCGTGTCGGGGGGTCAGCCCCAGCATTTT.